The 5 T cell receptor beta chains in this list originate from one sample, sequenced in a study of shared clonotypes between healthy human individuals. Some clones are missing from TCRdb's copy, which holds only in-frame ones; the method was immunoSEQ multiplex PCR. The table shows 750,000 to 1,000,000 clones, with more than 85% occurring only once. CD45RO-negative, CCR7-selected cells formed the naive CD8 fraction, which excluded terminally differentiated effector memory CD45RA+ cells. The sequenced material came from naive CD8+ T cells sorted from blood. These receptors were taken from a man aged 30 to 45 in good health.

The chain recombines TRBV27 with TRBJ2-5; the D gene is possibly TRBD2 (6 bases). Looked up from germline, CDR1 is MNHEY and CDR2 is SMNVEV (reference sequence). Between the trimmed V and J ends, which lost 6 bases and 3 bases, there was a span of 20 bases. The CDR3 loop spans 16 amino acids. The CDR3 reads CASSSIAGTGEETQYF. The DNA of the CDR3 is TGTGCCAGCAGCTCAATCGCAGGGACTGGAGAAGAGACCCAGTACTTC.

This clone appeared once. The V call is TRBV7-9, the J call TRBJ2-7, with D unclear. The germline gives CDR1 SEHNR, CDR2 FQNEAQ (reference sequence). This CDR3 is 13 amino acids long. With 7 bases removed from V and 4 bases from J, the gap between germline ends came to 14 bases. The DNA for the CDR3 is TGTGCCAGCACCAATCGGGCAGTTTACGAGCAGTACTTC. It encodes CASTNRAVYEQYF.

The chain is built from TRBV29-1 and TRBJ2-7; weak D call: TRBD1 (7 bases). Germline CDR1 and CDR2: SQVTM and ANQGSEA. Trimming cost V 7 bases and J 1 base, with 14 bases left between them. CDR3 length equals 13 residues. The CDR3 DNA follows: TGCAGCGCGGGACAGCGGGCTTCCTACGAGCAGTACTTC. Amino acid sequence: CSAGQRASYEQYF.

The chain links TRBV2 to TRBJ1-5, with D unclear. The V and J ends lost 6 bases and 1 base respectively, with 16 bases between them. CDR1 and CDR2 from the germline V gene are SNHLY and FYNNEI. This CDR3 region has 16 residues. The CDR3 is CASRKDQEKSNQPQHF. In nucleotides, the CDR3 is TGTGCCAGCAGAAAAGACCAGGAAAAGAGCAATCAGCCCCAGCATTTT.

The genes are TRBV6-4 and TRBJ2-2; no definite D call. Germline V gives CDR1 MRHNA, CDR2 SNTAGT. The length of the CDR3 is 18 residues. V lost 3 bases to trimming and J lost 0 bases, with 17 bases between them. The CDR3 bases are TGTGCCAGCAGTGAATTTATGTTCGTCAGCTCGAACACCGGGGAGCTGTTTTTT. Translating it yields CASSEFMFVSSNTGELFF.